This T cell receptor (beta chain) came from a study of blood T cell repertoires in COVID-19. Losses at the gene ends were 0 bases for V and 7 bases for J; bases not matched to a gene: 12. CDR1 is SGDLS, CDR2 YYNGEE, per germline. This CDR3 has 17 residues. Assay: immunoSEQ multiplex PCR; the TCRdb copy retains only in-frame clones and omits some. The data hold tens of thousands of clones, with roughly 89% observed a single time. In its sample, this clone was seen once. This TCR derives from a human donor in a cohort sampled during active COVID-19. The genes are TRBV9 and TRBJ2-7; 11 bases match TRBD2. Sample: peripheral blood. The CDR3 here is CASSVGPSYSGGGEQYF. The DNA for the CDR3 is TGTGCCAGCAGCGTAGGCCCCTCATATAGCGGGGGGGGTGAGCAGTACTTC.